This T cell receptor (beta chain) was sequenced for a study of CD8 T cells in Susac syndrome. The CDR3 covers 16 residues. Trimming cost V 3 bases and J 6 bases; bases outside gene matches: 9. Sequencing of TCR beta covered CD8+ and CD4+ T cells obtained from blood. RNA amounts of 0.5 to 1 ug underwent reverse transcription with random hexamers. An immunoSEQ multiplex PCR amplified TCR beta CDR3 over 54 Vbeta and 13 Jbeta. Using its own MiXCR run on the immunoSEQ multiplex PCR reads, TCRdb lists one record per CDR3 protein. The profile shows about 200,000 distinct CDR3 sequences, roughly 96% of them singletons.

The receptor's source is a human donor with multiple sclerosis. Source material: CD4+ T cells from PBMCs. This chain joins TRBV12-3 or TRBV12-4 and TRBJ1-3; 9 bases are shared with TRBD1. In nucleotides, the CDR3 is TGTGCCAGCAGTTTCTCGCGGACAGGGGCTGAAAACACCATATATTTT. This encodes CASSFSRTGAENTIYF.